The T cell receptor (beta chain) described here comes from a study of cytomegalovirus exposure and HLA in healthy donors. Study-level background: Around 79 million unique TCRs, all from HLA-typed donors, were included in an early release of the data.

The CDR3 runs 15 residues. V dropped 2 bases and J dropped 5 bases, with 18 bases sitting between them. CDR1 is GTSNPN, CDR2 SVGIG, per germline (reference sequence). Regarding donors, all were healthy bone marrow donors. General study results and limits: Prior analysis indicated that the majority of TCR beta V segments exhibited productivity approximately 90% or approximately 30% of the time.

With regard to this clone: Antigen specificity is unknown.

Researchers ran the PCR with 60 Vbeta and 13 Jbeta primers. Generated by immunoSEQ multiplex PCR, the TCRdb table keeps only in-frame clones and is missing some. This sample lists approximately 140,000 clones; its ten largest clones have about 2.3%. This receptor was obtained from a woman aged 18-29 years in good health and CMV-seronegative. J is TRBJ1-2 and V is TRBV30; perhaps TRBD1 as D (5 bases). Sequenced material: PBMCs. The CDR3 sequence: CAWSLGHLSVYGYTF. The CDR3 nucleotides are TGTGCCTGGAGTTTAGGACACCTCAGTGTTTATGGCTACACCTTC.